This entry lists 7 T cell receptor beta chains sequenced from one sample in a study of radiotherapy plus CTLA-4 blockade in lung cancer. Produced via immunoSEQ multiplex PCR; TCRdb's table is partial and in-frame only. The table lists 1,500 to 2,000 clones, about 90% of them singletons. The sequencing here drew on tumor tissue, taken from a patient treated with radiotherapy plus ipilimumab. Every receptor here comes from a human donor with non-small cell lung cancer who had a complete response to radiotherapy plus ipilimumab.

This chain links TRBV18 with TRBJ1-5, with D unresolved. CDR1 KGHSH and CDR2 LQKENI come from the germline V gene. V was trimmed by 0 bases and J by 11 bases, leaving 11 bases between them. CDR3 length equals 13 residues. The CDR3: CASSPPDGVSQHF. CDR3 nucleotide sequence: TGTGCCAGCTCACCACCGGATGGCGTCTCCCAGCATTTT. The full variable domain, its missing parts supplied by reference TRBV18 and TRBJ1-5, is NAGVMQNPRHLVRRRGQEARLRCSPMKGHSHVYWYRQLPEEGLKFMVYLQKENIIDESGMPKERFSAEFPKEGPSILRIQQVVRGDSAAYFCASSPPDGVSQHFGDGTRLSIL.

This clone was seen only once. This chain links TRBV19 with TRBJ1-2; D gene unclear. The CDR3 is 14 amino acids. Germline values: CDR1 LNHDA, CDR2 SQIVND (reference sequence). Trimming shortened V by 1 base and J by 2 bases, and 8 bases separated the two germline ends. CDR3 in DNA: TGTGCCAGTAGTATAGCTGACAACAACTATGGCTACACCTTC. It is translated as CASSIADNNYGYTF.

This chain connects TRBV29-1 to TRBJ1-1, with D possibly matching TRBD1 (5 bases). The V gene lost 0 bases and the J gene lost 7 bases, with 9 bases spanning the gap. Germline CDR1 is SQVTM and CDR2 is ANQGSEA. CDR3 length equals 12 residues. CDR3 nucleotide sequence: TGCAGCGTTGAAGAAGGGGCCTATGAAGCTTTCTTT. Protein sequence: CSVEEGAYEAFF. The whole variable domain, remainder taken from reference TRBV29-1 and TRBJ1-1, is SAVISQKPSRDICQRGTSLTIQCQVDSQVTMMFWYRQQPGQSLTLIATANQGSEATYESGFVIDKFPISRPNLTFSTLTVSNMSPEDSSIYLCSVEEGAYEAFFGQGTRLTVV.

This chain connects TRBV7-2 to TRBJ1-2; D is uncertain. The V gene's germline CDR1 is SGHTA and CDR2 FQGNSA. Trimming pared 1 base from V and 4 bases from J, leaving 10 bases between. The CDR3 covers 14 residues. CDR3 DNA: TGTGCCAGCAGCTTAGAGCAAGGAGGCTATGGCTACACCTTC. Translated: CASSLEQGGYGYTF.

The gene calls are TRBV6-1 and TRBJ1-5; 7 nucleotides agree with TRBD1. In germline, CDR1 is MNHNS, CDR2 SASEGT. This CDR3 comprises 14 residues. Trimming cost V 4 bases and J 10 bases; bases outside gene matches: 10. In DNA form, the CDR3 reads TGTGCCAGCAGTGCTAGACAGGGCCGATTACCCCAGCATTTT. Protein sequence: CASSARQGRLPQHF.

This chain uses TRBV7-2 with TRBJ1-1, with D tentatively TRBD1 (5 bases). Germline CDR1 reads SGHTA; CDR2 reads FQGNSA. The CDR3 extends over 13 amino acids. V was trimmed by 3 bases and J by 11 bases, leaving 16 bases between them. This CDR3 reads CASSFPGVGGAFF. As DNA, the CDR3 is TGTGCCAGCAGCTTCCCCGGAGTGGGGGGTGCTTTCTTT.

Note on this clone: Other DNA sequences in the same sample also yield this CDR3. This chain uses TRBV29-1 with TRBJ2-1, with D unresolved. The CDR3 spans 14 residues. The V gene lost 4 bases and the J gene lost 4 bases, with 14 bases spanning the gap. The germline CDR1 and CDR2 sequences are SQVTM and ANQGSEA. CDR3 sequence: CSVVGGGRYNEQFF. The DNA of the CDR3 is TGCAGCGTTGTAGGTGGCGGCAGGTACAATGAGCAGTTCTTC.